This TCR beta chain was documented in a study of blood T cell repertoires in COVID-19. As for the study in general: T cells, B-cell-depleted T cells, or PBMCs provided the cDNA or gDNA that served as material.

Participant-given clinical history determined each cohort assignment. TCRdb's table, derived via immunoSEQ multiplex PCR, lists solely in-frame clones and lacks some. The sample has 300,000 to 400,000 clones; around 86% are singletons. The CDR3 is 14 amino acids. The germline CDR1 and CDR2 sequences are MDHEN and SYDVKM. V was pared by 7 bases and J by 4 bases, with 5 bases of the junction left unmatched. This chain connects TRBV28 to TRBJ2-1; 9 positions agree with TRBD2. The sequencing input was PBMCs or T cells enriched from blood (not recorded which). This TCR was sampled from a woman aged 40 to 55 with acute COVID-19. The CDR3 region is CASNGLALYNEQFF. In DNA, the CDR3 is TGTGCCAGCAACGGACTAGCGTTGTACAATGAGCAGTTCTTC.